A selection of T cell receptor beta chains follows, all from one sample in a study of T cell responses to AZD1222 COVID-19 vaccine. Sequencing was performed with immunoSEQ multiplex PCR; in TCRdb, only in-frame clones are kept and a portion is missing. Of 110,000 to 150,000 clones listed, roughly 92% are singletons. Specimen: peripheral blood, collected on day 0 of AZD1222 vaccination. The origin of the receptors is an adult in good health. CDR3s include the opening cysteine and the closing phenylalanine or tryptophan. Each record gives: V gene, CDR3 length, clone size, J gene, CDR3 protein. Some rows have no size entry. The others give once, few or many, or a class for an expanded clone.

v_call: TRBV5-4; cdr3_length: 13; clone_size: .; j_call: TRBJ1-2; cdr3_aa: CASSYDRDYGYTF
v_call: TRBV10-2; cdr3_length: 16; clone_size: few; j_call: TRBJ2-1; cdr3_aa: CASSEGTSGPWGEQFF
v_call: TRBV19; cdr3_length: 12; clone_size: .; j_call: TRBJ2-2; cdr3_aa: CASRFVPGELFF
v_call: TRBV12-3/TRBV12-4; cdr3_length: 13; clone_size: .; j_call: TRBJ2-7; cdr3_aa: CASARFQIDEQYF
v_call: TRBV5-1; cdr3_length: 15; clone_size: once; j_call: TRBJ2-2; cdr3_aa: CASSLAGIGTGELFF
v_call: TRBV25-1; cdr3_length: 16; clone_size: .; j_call: TRBJ2-1; cdr3_aa: CASSDDLAGVGNEQFF
v_call: TRBV27; cdr3_length: 10; clone_size: .; j_call: TRBJ2-7; cdr3_aa: CANNRQNPYF
v_call: TRBV30; cdr3_length: 14; clone_size: .; j_call: TRBJ2-7; cdr3_aa: CAWRSGTGGPEQYF
v_call: TRBV7-2; cdr3_length: 16; clone_size: .; j_call: TRBJ2-1; cdr3_aa: CASSLDYGRAGGEQFF
v_call: TRBV11-1; cdr3_length: 13; clone_size: .; j_call: TRBJ1-1; cdr3_aa: CASSLTGYTEAFF
v_call: TRBV4-3; cdr3_length: 14; clone_size: .; j_call: TRBJ2-1; cdr3_aa: CASSQSGRHNEQFF
v_call: TRBV19; cdr3_length: 15; clone_size: .; j_call: TRBJ1-1; cdr3_aa: CASSIAPGMNTEAFF
v_call: TRBV27; cdr3_length: 13; clone_size: .; j_call: TRBJ1-5; cdr3_aa: CASSIFAGQPQHF
v_call: TRBV27; cdr3_length: 15; clone_size: .; j_call: TRBJ1-2; cdr3_aa: CASSFYTGMFNGYTF
v_call: TRBV12-3/TRBV12-4; cdr3_length: 11; clone_size: once; j_call: TRBJ2-7; cdr3_aa: CASSLIAEQYF
v_call: TRBV10-3; cdr3_length: 11; clone_size: .; j_call: TRBJ1-2; cdr3_aa: CAISGVYGYTF
v_call: TRBV12-3/TRBV12-4; cdr3_length: 13; clone_size: .; j_call: TRBJ1-2; cdr3_aa: CASSPIGGYGYTF
v_call: TRBV9; cdr3_length: 16; clone_size: .; j_call: TRBJ2-5; cdr3_aa: CASSVYGAGYQETQYF
v_call: TRBV2; cdr3_length: 16; clone_size: .; j_call: TRBJ1-2; cdr3_aa: CASSEASGSGAYGYTF
v_call: TRBV7-3; cdr3_length: 16; clone_size: .; j_call: TRBJ2-5; cdr3_aa: CASSLTNRGRGETQYF
v_call: TRBV5-4; cdr3_length: 16; clone_size: .; j_call: TRBJ2-1; cdr3_aa: CASRLGGAGSYNEQFF
v_call: TRBV28; cdr3_length: 16; clone_size: .; j_call: TRBJ1-5; cdr3_aa: CASSLSMGGSRQPQHF
v_call: TRBV9; cdr3_length: 14; clone_size: .; j_call: TRBJ1-1; cdr3_aa: CASSSGRGNTEAFF
v_call: TRBV29-1; cdr3_length: 16; clone_size: .; j_call: TRBJ2-2; cdr3_aa: CSVEDLREGAPGELFF
v_call: TRBV19; cdr3_length: 15; clone_size: .; j_call: TRBJ2-5; cdr3_aa: CASSVVAGVGETQYF
v_call: TRBV28; cdr3_length: 18; clone_size: .; j_call: TRBJ2-7; cdr3_aa: CASSTRTSGRPSSYEQYF
v_call: TRBV11-3; cdr3_length: 15; clone_size: .; j_call: TRBJ2-1; cdr3_aa: CASSPIRGSYNEQFF
v_call: TRBV12-3/TRBV12-4; cdr3_length: 13; clone_size: .; j_call: TRBJ1-5; cdr3_aa: CASIGGSNQPQHF
v_call: TRBV21-1; cdr3_length: 16; clone_size: .; j_call: TRBJ1-2; cdr3_aa: CASSIAVTGGEYGYTF
v_call: TRBV5-1; cdr3_length: 16; clone_size: .; j_call: TRBJ2-1; cdr3_aa: CASSLGFRDLYNEQFF
v_call: TRBV14; cdr3_length: 17; clone_size: .; j_call: TRBJ1-2; cdr3_aa: CASSQASISSREAGYTF
v_call: TRBV6-2/TRBV6-3; cdr3_length: 15; clone_size: .; j_call: TRBJ1-1; cdr3_aa: CASSYSISPGSEAFF
v_call: TRBV6-1; cdr3_length: 18; clone_size: .; j_call: TRBJ2-5; cdr3_aa: CASSGRRRGRDSQETQYF
v_call: TRBV19; cdr3_length: 14; clone_size: .; j_call: TRBJ1-2; cdr3_aa: CASSPLGGDYGYTF
v_call: TRBV7-2; cdr3_length: 15; clone_size: .; j_call: TRBJ2-4; cdr3_aa: CASSPGGTAANIQYF
v_call: TRBV7-2; cdr3_length: 14; clone_size: .; j_call: TRBJ2-5; cdr3_aa: CASSPGGRQETQYF
v_call: TRBV2; cdr3_length: 13; clone_size: .; j_call: TRBJ1-4; cdr3_aa: CASSGVMREKLFF
v_call: TRBV11-3; cdr3_length: 14; clone_size: .; j_call: TRBJ2-3; cdr3_aa: CASSLGGSTDTQYF
v_call: TRBV12-3/TRBV12-4; cdr3_length: 13; clone_size: .; j_call: TRBJ2-7; cdr3_aa: CASSPGRIYEQYF
v_call: TRBV5-4; cdr3_length: 13; clone_size: .; j_call: TRBJ1-6; cdr3_aa: CASSLRGESPLHF
v_call: TRBV27; cdr3_length: 13; clone_size: .; j_call: TRBJ1-4; cdr3_aa: CASSISTNEKLFF
v_call: TRBV6-5; cdr3_length: 11; clone_size: .; j_call: TRBJ2-7; cdr3_aa: CATQEVGEQYF
v_call: TRBV3-1/TRBV3-2; cdr3_length: 14; clone_size: .; j_call: TRBJ2-7; cdr3_aa: CATRRAAASYEQYF
v_call: TRBV9; cdr3_length: 14; clone_size: .; j_call: TRBJ1-2; cdr3_aa: CASSVRTGNYGYTF
v_call: TRBV18; cdr3_length: 16; clone_size: .; j_call: TRBJ2-7; cdr3_aa: CASSIALGPGDYEQYF
v_call: TRBV3-1/TRBV3-2; cdr3_length: 13; clone_size: .; j_call: TRBJ2-7; cdr3_aa: CASTPGQLGEQYF
v_call: TRBV5-4; cdr3_length: 15; clone_size: .; j_call: TRBJ1-2; cdr3_aa: CASSLVRQANYGYTF
v_call: TRBV4-3; cdr3_length: 13; clone_size: .; j_call: TRBJ1-6; cdr3_aa: CASSQVVGSPLHF
v_call: TRBV19; cdr3_length: 12; clone_size: .; j_call: TRBJ2-7; cdr3_aa: CASSIGGYEQYF
v_call: TRBV7-6; cdr3_length: 14; clone_size: .; j_call: TRBJ2-7; cdr3_aa: CASSLVSASGEQYF
v_call: TRBV19; cdr3_length: 13; clone_size: .; j_call: TRBJ2-1; cdr3_aa: CASRLAGVNEQFF
v_call: TRBV10-2; cdr3_length: 16; clone_size: .; j_call: TRBJ1-5; cdr3_aa: CASSEPSQIGGSPQHF
v_call: TRBV15; cdr3_length: 16; clone_size: .; j_call: TRBJ1-4; cdr3_aa: CATSTFGQATNEKLFF
v_call: TRBV5-4; cdr3_length: 14; clone_size: .; j_call: TRBJ1-4; cdr3_aa: CASSAGTGIEKLFF